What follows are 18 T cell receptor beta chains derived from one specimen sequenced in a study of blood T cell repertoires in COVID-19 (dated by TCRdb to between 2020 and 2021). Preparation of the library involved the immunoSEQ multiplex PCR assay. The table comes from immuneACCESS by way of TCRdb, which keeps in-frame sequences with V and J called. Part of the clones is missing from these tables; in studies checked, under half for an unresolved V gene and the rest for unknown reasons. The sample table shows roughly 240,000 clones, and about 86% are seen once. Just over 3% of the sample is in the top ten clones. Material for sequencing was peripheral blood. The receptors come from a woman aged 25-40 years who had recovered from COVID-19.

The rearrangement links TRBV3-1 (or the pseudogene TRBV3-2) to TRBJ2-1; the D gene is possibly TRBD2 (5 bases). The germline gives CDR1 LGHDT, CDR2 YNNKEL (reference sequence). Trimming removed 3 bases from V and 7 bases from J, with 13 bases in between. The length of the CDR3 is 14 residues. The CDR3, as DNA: TGTGCCAGCAGCCACGTGACTACCCTGAATGAGCAGTTCTTC. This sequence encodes CASSHVTTLNEQFF.

The CDR3 DNA reads as TGCGCCAGCAGCTTGGACGGTAGCGGGGGTCTCACAGATACGCAGTATTTT. This gives the protein CASSLDGSGGLTDTQYF. The gene calls are TRBV5-1 and TRBJ2-3; 9 positions match TRBD2. Germline trimming cut 0 bases from V and 2 bases from J; bases unmatched to any gene: 7. The CDR3 length is 17 residues. Per germline, CDR1 SGHRS and CDR2 YFSETQ. Complete variable domain (other parts from reference TRBV5-1 and TRBJ2-3): KAGVTQTPRYLIKTRGQQVTLSCSPISGHRSVSWYQQTPGQGLQFLFEYFSETQRNKGNFPGRFSGRQFSNSRSEMNVSTLELGDSALYLCASSLDGSGGLTDTQYFGPGTRLTVL.

The chain's CDR3 is CASSQAPTGNYGYTF. The CDR3 DNA follows: TGTGCCAGCAGCCAAGCTCCCACAGGGAACTATGGCTACACCTTC. V is TRBV3-1 (or the pseudogene TRBV3-2) and J is TRBJ1-2; tentatively, D is TRBD1 (6 bases). CDR1 LGHDT and CDR2 YNNKEL come from the germline V gene (reference sequence). Trimming shortened V by 1 base and J by 2 bases, and 11 bases separated the two germline ends. CDR3 length: 15 amino acids.

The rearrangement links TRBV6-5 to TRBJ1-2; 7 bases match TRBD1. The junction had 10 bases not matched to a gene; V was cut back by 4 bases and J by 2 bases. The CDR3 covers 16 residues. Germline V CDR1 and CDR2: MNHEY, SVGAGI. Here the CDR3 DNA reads TGTGCCAGCAGTTCCACAGGGGTGGCTCCGAACTATGGCTACACCTTC. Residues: CASSSTGVAPNYGYTF.

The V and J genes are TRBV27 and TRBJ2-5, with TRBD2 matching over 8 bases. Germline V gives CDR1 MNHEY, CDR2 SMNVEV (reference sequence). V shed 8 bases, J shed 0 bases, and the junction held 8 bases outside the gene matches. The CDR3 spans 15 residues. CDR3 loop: CASGSGGSYQETQYF. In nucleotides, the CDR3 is TGTGCCAGCGGGTCGGGGGGGTCGTACCAAGAGACCCAGTACTTC.

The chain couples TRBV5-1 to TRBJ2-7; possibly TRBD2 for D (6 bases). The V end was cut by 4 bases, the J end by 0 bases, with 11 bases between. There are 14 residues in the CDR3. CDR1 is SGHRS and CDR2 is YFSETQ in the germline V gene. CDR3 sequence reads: CASSIGTGSYEQYF. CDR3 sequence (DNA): TGCGCCAGCAGCATCGGGACTGGCTCCTACGAGCAGTACTTC.

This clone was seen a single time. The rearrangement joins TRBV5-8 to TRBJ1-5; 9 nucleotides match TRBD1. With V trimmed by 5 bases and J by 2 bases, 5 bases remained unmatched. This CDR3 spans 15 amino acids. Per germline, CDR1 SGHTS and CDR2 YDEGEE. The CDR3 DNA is TGTGCCAGCAGAAGTACAGGGGGCGGCAATCAGCCCCAGCATTTT. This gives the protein CASRSTGGGNQPQHF.

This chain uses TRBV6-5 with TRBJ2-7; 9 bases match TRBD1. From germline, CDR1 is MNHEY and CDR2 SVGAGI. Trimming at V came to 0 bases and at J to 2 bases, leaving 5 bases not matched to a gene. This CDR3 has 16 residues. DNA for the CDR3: TGTGCCAGCAGTTACTCGGGACAGGGCCAACCCTACGAGCAGTACTTC. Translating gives CASSYSGQGQPYEQYF.

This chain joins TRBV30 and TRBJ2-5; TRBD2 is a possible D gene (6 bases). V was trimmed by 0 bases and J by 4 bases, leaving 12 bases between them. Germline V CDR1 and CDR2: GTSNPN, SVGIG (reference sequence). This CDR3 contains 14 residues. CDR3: CAWSVRRDIETQYF. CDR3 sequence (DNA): TGTGCCTGGAGTGTACGGAGGGATATAGAGACCCAGTACTTC.

DNA of the CDR3: TGTGCCAGCTCACCAAGGGGACTAGCGGGCTACGAGCAGTACTTC. It translates to CASSPRGLAGYEQYF. The chain couples TRBV18 to TRBJ2-7; 12 nucleotides line up with TRBD2. CDR1 KGHSH and CDR2 LQKENI come from the germline V gene. This CDR3 contains 15 residues. The ends lost 2 bases at V and 3 bases at J; junction bases unmatched: 2.

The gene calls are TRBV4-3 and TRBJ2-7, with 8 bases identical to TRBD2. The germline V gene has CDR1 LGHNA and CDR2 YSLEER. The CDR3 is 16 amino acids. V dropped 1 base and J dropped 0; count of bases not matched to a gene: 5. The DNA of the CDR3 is TGCGCCAGCAGCCAAGTAGCGGGGTACAACTCCTACGAGCAGTACTTC. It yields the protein CASSQVAGYNSYEQYF.

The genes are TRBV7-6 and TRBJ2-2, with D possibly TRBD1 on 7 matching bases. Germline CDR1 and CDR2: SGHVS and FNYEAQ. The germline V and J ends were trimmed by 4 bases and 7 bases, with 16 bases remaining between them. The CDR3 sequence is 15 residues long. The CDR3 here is CASSSGGAGLGELFF. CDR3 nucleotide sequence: TGTGCCAGCAGCTCAGGGGGTGCGGGGCTCGGGGAGCTGTTTTTT.

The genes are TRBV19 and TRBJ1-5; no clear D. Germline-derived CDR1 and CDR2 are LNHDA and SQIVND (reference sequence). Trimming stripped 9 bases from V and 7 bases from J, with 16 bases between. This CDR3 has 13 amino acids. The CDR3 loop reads CASSLGREQPQHF. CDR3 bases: TGTGCCAGCAGTCTTGGGCGGGAGCAGCCCCAGCATTTT.

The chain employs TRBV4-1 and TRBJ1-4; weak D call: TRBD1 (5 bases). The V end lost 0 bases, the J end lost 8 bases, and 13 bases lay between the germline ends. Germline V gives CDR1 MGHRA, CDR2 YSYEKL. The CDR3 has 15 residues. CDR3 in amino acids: CASSQEGAGREKLFF. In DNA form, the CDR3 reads TGCGCCAGCAGCCAAGAAGGGGCAGGGAGGGAAAAACTGTTTTTT.

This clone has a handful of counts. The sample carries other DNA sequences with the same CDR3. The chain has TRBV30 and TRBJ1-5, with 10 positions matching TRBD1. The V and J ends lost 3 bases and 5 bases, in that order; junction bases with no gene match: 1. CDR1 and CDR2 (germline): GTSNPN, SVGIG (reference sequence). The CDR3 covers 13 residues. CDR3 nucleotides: TGTGCCTGGAGCGGACAGGGGGATCAGCCCCAGCATTTT. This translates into CAWSGQGDQPQHF.

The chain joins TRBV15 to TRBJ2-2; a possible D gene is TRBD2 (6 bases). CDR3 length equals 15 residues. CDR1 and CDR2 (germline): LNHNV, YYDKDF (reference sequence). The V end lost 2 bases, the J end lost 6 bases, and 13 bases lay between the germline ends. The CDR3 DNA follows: TGTGCCACCAGCAGAACCCCAAGGGAGGCCGGGGAGCTGTTTTTT. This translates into CATSRTPREAGELFF.

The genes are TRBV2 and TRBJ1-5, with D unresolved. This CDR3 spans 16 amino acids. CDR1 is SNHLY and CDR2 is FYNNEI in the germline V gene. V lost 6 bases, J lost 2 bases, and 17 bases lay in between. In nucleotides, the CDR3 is TGTGCCAGCAGCCCCCCCCTCGGGTGGGGCAATCAGCCCCAGCATTTT. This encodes CASSPPLGWGNQPQHF.

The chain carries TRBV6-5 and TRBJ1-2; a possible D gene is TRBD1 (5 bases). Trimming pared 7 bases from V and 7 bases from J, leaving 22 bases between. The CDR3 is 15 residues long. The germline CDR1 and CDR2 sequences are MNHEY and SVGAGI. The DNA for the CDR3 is TGTGCCAGCATCTCGGCGGCAGGGTACCTCTTTGGCTACACCTTC. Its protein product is CASISAAGYLFGYTF.